This passage covers 11 T cell receptor beta chains from one sample sequenced in a study of cytomegalovirus exposure and HLA in healthy donors. The PCR was carried out with 60 Vbeta primers and 13 Jbeta primers. Here immunoSEQ multiplex PCR was the method, and the copy in TCRdb shows in-frame clones only, minus some. This sample's table reports about 120,000 clones. Sequencing input: PBMCs. These receptors were obtained from a young man in good health and CMV-seronegative.

A word on this clone: One junction end disagrees with the germline gene, perhaps due to a read error. The chain joins TRBV7-9 to TRBJ2-1; TRBD1 matches at 8 bases. CDR1 SEHNR and CDR2 FQNEAQ come from the germline V gene (reference sequence). The CDR3 covers 13 residues. The CDR3 protein is CASSLGAGTGLVF. In nucleotides, the CDR3 is TGTGCCAGCAGCTTAGGGGCCGGGACAGGTTTGGTCTTC.

Concerning this clone itself: The same CDR3 also results from other DNA sequences found in this sample. The chain couples TRBV19 to TRBJ1-1; a weak D match, TRBD1 (5 bases). The CDR3 extends over 12 amino acids. CDR1 LNHDA and CDR2 SQIVND come from the germline V gene (reference sequence). V was shortened by 5 bases and J by 4 bases, with 8 bases between the two germline ends. Here the CDR3 DNA reads TGTGCCAGTAGTTGGGGGGGCACTGAAGCTTTCTTT. It codes for CASSWGGTEAFF.

The rearrangement uses TRBV19 and TRBJ2-2, with 8 bases aligning to TRBD2. Germline values: CDR1 LNHDA, CDR2 SQIVND (reference sequence). Losses at the gene ends were 3 bases for V and 1 base for J; bases not matched to a gene: 4. The CDR3 sequence is 16 residues long. The CDR3 loop reads CASSIPGLGNTGELFF. CDR3 bases: TGTGCCAGTAGTATCCCGGGACTAGGGAACACCGGGGAGCTGTTTTTT.

The rearrangement joins TRBV30 to TRBJ2-7; weak D call: TRBD1 (5 bases). The germline CDR1 and CDR2 sequences are GTSNPN and SVGIG (reference sequence). V lost 2 bases and J lost 3, with 17 bases in between. This CDR3 is built from 15 residues. The CDR3: CAWSPKGAWIYEQYF. CDR3 DNA: TGTGCCTGGAGTCCCAAAGGGGCTTGGATCTACGAGCAGTACTTC.

The rearrangement joins TRBV5-1 to TRBJ2-2, with D maybe TRBD1 (6 bases). Looked up from germline, CDR1 is SGHRS and CDR2 is YFSETQ. The CDR3 contains 13 residues. V lost 2 bases, J lost 6 bases, and 8 bases lay in between. The CDR3 loop is CASSFTGPGELFF. The CDR3 nucleotides read TGCGCCAGCAGCTTTACAGGGCCCGGGGAGCTGTTTTTT.

The chain links TRBV25-1 to TRBJ2-2, with 8 bases identical to TRBD1. V gave up 6 bases and J gave up 1 base; unmatched junction bases: 1. The CDR3 is 14 amino acids. CDR1 and CDR2 from the germline V gene are MGHDK and SYGVNS. The CDR3 here is CASRGTGNTGELFF. The CDR3 bases are TGTGCCAGCAGGGGGACAGGGAACACCGGGGAGCTGTTTTTT.

The CDR3 loop is CASSLQGGNQPQHF. CDR3 nucleotides: TGTGCCAGCAGTCTACAGGGAGGGAATCAGCCCCAGCATTTT. The chain uses TRBV6-6 and TRBJ1-5; maybe TRBD1 (6 bases). CDR3 size: 14 residues. V was trimmed by 5 bases and J by 4 bases, leaving 12 bases between them. Germline loops: CDR1 MNHNY, CDR2 SVGAGI (reference sequence).

The chain combines TRBV29-1 with TRBJ1-2, with TRBD1 matching 8 bases. CDR3 length: 11 amino acids. V gave up 7 bases and J gave up 7 bases; unmatched junction bases: 5. CDR1 and CDR2 (germline): SQVTM, ANQGSEA. The DNA of the CDR3 is TGCAGCGGTCAGGGGGCGGGTGGCTACACCTTC. Its protein is CSGQGAGGYTF.

The chain employs TRBV4-1 and TRBJ2-7; tentatively, D is TRBD1 (5 bases). CDR1 and CDR2 from the germline V gene are MGHRA and YSYEKL. The CDR3 contains 15 residues. V was pared by 2 bases and J by 3 bases, with 14 bases between. CDR3 in amino acids: CASSQTRQYRYEQYF. The CDR3 coding sequence is TGCGCCAGCAGCCAAACGAGACAGTACCGCTACGAGCAGTACTTC.

The chain employs TRBV6-5 and TRBJ2-7; D possibly corresponds to TRBD1 (6 bases). CDR3 length: 15 residues. Trimming removed 2 bases at V and 2 bases at J, with 13 bases between. CDR1 and CDR2 (germline): MNHEY, SVGAGI. The DNA of the CDR3 is TGTGCCAGCAGTTACGGGACACGGAAAACCTACGAGCAGTACTTC. This gives the protein CASSYGTRKTYEQYF.

This sequence joins TRBV5-1 and TRBJ2-7; unclear D gene. V was cut by 0 bases and J by 0 bases, with 7 bases left in between. The CDR3 is made up of 14 amino acids. The germline V gene has CDR1 SGHRS and CDR2 YFSETQ. The CDR3 protein is CASSLEPLSYEQYF. CDR3 in DNA: TGCGCCAGCAGCTTGGAACCACTCTCCTACGAGCAGTACTTC.